The 30 T cell receptor beta chains given below trace back to one sample, sequenced in a study of spatial heterogeneity in lung cancer. Time point in this sample: sample taken at primary tumor resection. TCRdb used MiXCR to reprocess the 5' RACE reads, holding one entry per CDR3 protein. Of 3,800 or so distinct CDR3 sequences listed, around 3.1% are singletons. This material consisted of normal lung tissue next to the tumor, taken at surgery. Receptors were obtained from a female donor with early-stage non-small cell lung cancer.

This clonotype is labeled medium-sized. The chain carries TRBV21-1 and TRBJ2-7; the D call of TRBD2 is as the table states it, not checked on the DNA. TRBV21-1 counts as a pseudogene. The CDR3 consists of 14 residues. For the CDR3, the DNA is TGTGCCAGCAGCAAAGGAGCTAGTGTGTACGAGCAGTACTTC. Protein product: CASSKGASVYEQYF.

There are many counts of this clonotype. The chain links TRBV11-2 to TRBJ1-6; unclear D gene. V gave up 3 bases and J gave up 5 bases, with 11 bases separating them. CDR1 is SGHAT, CDR2 FQNNGV, per germline. This CDR3 region has 15 residues. CDR3 bases: TGTGCCAGCAGCTTTTTTGAAACAAATAATTCACCCCTCCACTTT. It yields the protein CASSFFETNNSPLHF.

This clonotype is labeled as medium-sized. This chain connects TRBV7-2 to TRBJ2-1, with unresolved D. The CDR3 loop spans 12 amino acids. Trimming pared 8 bases from V and 9 bases from J, leaving 14 bases between. Germline V gene data show CDR1 as SGHTA and CDR2 as FQGNSA. The CDR3 region has the DNA TGTGCCAGCGCACTTCCATTCGGTGAGCAGTTCTTC. Translated, it gives CASALPFGEQFF.

This clonotype was detected ten times or more. The chain recombines TRBV7-9 with TRBJ2-7; D is perhaps TRBD2 (6 bases). V was trimmed by 5 bases and J by 6 bases, leaving 14 bases between them. The CDR3 runs to 13 residues. Germline V gene sequence: CDR1 SEHNR, CDR2 FQNEAQ (reference sequence). CDR3 sequence: CASSPPWGGEQYF. In DNA form, the CDR3 reads TGTGCCAGCAGCCCCCCCTGGGGAGGCGAGCAGTACTTC.

The chain has TRBV7-8 and TRBJ2-7, with 8 bases fitting TRBD1. V gave up 8 bases and J gave up 1 base; unmatched junction bases: 13. This CDR3 contains 16 residues. Germline CDR1 and CDR2: SGHVS and FQNEAQ. The CDR3 DNA sequence: TGTGCCAGCGGAAACAGGGGGTCCTACTCATCCTACGAGCAGTACTTC. Amino acid sequence: CASGNRGSYSSYEQYF.

This clonotype is labeled as medium-sized. The genes are TRBV20-1 and TRBJ1-4; 7 bases line up with TRBD1. Germline V CDR1 and CDR2: DFQATT, SNEGSKA (reference sequence). The CDR3 consists of 11 residues. Germline trimming cut 5 bases from V and 8 bases from J; bases unmatched to any gene: 2. As DNA, the CDR3 is TGCAGTGCTTTCAGGGGGGAAAAACTGTTTTTT. Amino acid sequence: CSAFRGEKLFF.

This clonotype was picked up a small number of times. This rearrangement joins TRBV23-1 to TRBJ2-3; 7 bases line up with TRBD2. TRBV23-1 falls under the ORF class, with uncertain function. The CDR3 has 18 amino acids. V lost 8 bases, J lost 1 base, and 18 bases stayed unmatched. CDR3 sequence reads: CASRTVGGGVEGTDTQYF. The CDR3 DNA sequence: TGCGCCAGCCGCACAGTGGGGGGAGGGGTCGAAGGCACAGATACGCAGTATTTT.

Ten or more counts support this clonotype. This chain connects TRBV11-2 to TRBJ2-3; D is uncertain. The V gene lost 1 base and the J gene lost 4 bases, with 12 bases spanning the gap. Germline values: CDR1 SGHAT, CDR2 FQNNGV. CDR3 size: 15 residues. The CDR3 spells CASSLAPARADTQYF. For the CDR3, the DNA is TGTGCCAGCAGCTTAGCACCCGCCCGCGCAGATACGCAGTATTTT.

This clonotype has just a few counts. This chain joins TRBV19 and TRBJ2-2; D may be TRBD2 (6 bases). V was cut by 7 bases and J by 7 bases, with 19 bases left in between. The CDR3 has 15 amino acids. The V gene's germline CDR1 is LNHDA and CDR2 SQIVND (reference sequence). CDR3 DNA sequence: TGTGCCAGTAATCTGGAGGGTTTGGCTAGCGGGGAGCTGTTTTTT. Residues: CASNLEGLASGELFF.

This clonotype was detected many times. V usage is TRBV12-3 or TRBV12-4 and J usage is TRBJ1-1, with D unresolved. V was trimmed by 3 bases and J by 1 base, leaving 9 bases between them. The CDR3 loop spans 14 amino acids. CDR3 coding DNA: TGTGCCAGCAGTTTGAAGGGATCGAACACTGAAGCTTTCTTT. Protein sequence: CASSLKGSNTEAFF.

This clonotype was seen at least ten times. The chain recombines TRBV3-1 with TRBJ1-5; D is undetermined. V shed 4 bases and J shed 0 bases, with 7 bases lying between them. The length of the CDR3 is 14 residues. CDR1 and CDR2 from the germline V gene are LGHDT and YNNKEL (reference sequence). CDR3 DNA: TGTGCCAGCAGCCCCGACAATAGCAATCAGCCCCAGCATTTT. Its translation: CASSPDNSNQPQHF.

In this sample, this clonotype is medium-sized (0.01 to 0.1%). The rearrangement links TRBV20-1 to TRBJ1-2; perhaps TRBD1 as D (6 bases). Germline V gene lookup returns CDR1 DFQATT and CDR2 SNEGSKA (reference sequence). CDR3 length: 14 amino acids. V lost 2 bases and J 2 bases, leaving 12 bases between the germline ends. Here the CDR3 DNA reads TGCAGTGCTAGATCGGGGGCTAACAACTATGGCTACACCTTC. It yields the protein CSARSGANNYGYTF.

This clonotype is medium-sized by share. The chain employs TRBV10-3 and TRBJ1-4; D ambiguous. Germline V lookup: CDR1 ENHRY, CDR2 SYGVKD. This CDR3 spans 12 amino acids. Trimming stripped 5 bases from V and 7 bases from J, with 8 bases between. Written as DNA, the CDR3 is TGTGCCATCAGTCCCGGGAGTGAAAAACTGTTTTTT. Translated: CAISPGSEKLFF.

At least ten counts were recorded for this clonotype. The chain carries TRBV6-6 and TRBJ2-1; D gene uncertain. Trimming stripped 5 bases from V and 3 bases from J, with 8 bases between. Germline CDR1 MNHNY, CDR2 SVGAGI (reference sequence). The CDR3 loop spans 13 amino acids. Here the CDR3 reads CASSIVGYNEQFF. CDR3 in DNA: TGTGCCAGCAGTATAGTGGGCTACAATGAGCAGTTCTTC.

This clonotype has at least ten counts. V gene TRBV10-3 combines with J gene TRBJ2-6; D unresolved. CDR3 length equals 14 residues. Germline-derived CDR1 and CDR2 are ENHRY and SYGVKD. V was trimmed by 3 bases and J by 2 bases, leaving 5 bases between them. The CDR3 DNA is TGTGCCATCAGTGAATTCGCTGGGGCCAACGTCCTGACTTTC. This translates into CAISEFAGANVLTF.

By its share, this clonotype is large. The CDR3 DNA reads TGTGCCAGCAGCGTAGAGCAGCGGACAGATACGCAGTATTTT. Translating gives CASSVEQRTDTQYF. This chain connects TRBV9 to TRBJ2-3; D is perhaps TRBD2 (5 bases). Germline assignment: CDR1 SGDLS and CDR2 YYNGEE. Trimming cost V 0 bases and J 3 bases, with 8 bases left between them. CDR3 length: 14 residues. The entire variable domain, with the rest obtained from reference TRBV9 and TRBJ2-3, is as follows: DSGVTQTPKHLITATGQRVTLRCSPRSGDLSVYWYQQSLDQGLQFLIQYYNGEERAKGNILERFSAQQFPDLHSELNLSSLELGDSALYFCASSVEQRTDTQYFGPGTRLTVL.

Many counts were recorded for this clonotype. This rearrangement joins TRBV20-1 to TRBJ2-4; the D call may be TRBD1 or TRBD2 (5 bases each). This CDR3 has 14 amino acids. CDR1 is DFQATT and CDR2 is SNEGSKA in the germline V gene (reference sequence). V shed 5 bases and J shed 5 bases, with 16 bases lying between them. CDR3 in amino acids: CSASGTGSQNIQYF. The CDR3 bases are TGCAGTGCTTCCGGGACGGGGAGTCAAAACATTCAGTACTTC.

This clonotype occurred many times. This rearrangement joins TRBV10-2 to TRBJ1-1, with D tentatively TRBD1 (5 bases). The CDR3 has 14 residues. Germline-derived CDR1 and CDR2 are WSHSY and SAAADI. With 10 bases removed from V and 0 bases from J, the gap between germline ends came to 15 bases. The CDR3 DNA sequence: TGCGCCACCACCGGGACCTCCTTGAACACTGAAGCTTTCTTT. Translated: CATTGTSLNTEAFF.

This clonotype was seen many times. The rearrangement links TRBV7-9 to TRBJ2-3, with D unclear. The CDR3 covers 13 residues. CDR1 SEHNR and CDR2 FQNEAQ come from the germline V gene (reference sequence). V lost 1 base and J 1 base, leaving 3 bases between the germline ends. CDR3 sequence (DNA): TGTGCCAGCAGCTTAGTCCGCACAGATACGCAGTATTTT. Translation gives CASSLVRTDTQYF.

The V call is TRBV28, the J call TRBJ2-7, with a weak D call TRBD1 (6 bases). Per the germline V gene, CDR1 is MDHEN and CDR2 is SYDVKM. The CDR3 has 15 amino acids. V was shortened by 3 bases and J by 3 bases, with 15 bases between the two germline ends. CDR3 sequence reads: CASSFSRDKNYEQYF. The CDR3 region has the DNA TGTGCCAGCAGTTTCTCCCGGGACAAGAACTACGAGCAGTACTTC.

This clonotype occurred many times. The chain joins TRBV5-4 to TRBJ2-2; TRBD1 aligns across 10 bases. Per the germline V gene, CDR1 is SGHNT and CDR2 is YYREEE (reference sequence). After removal of 0 bases from V and 5 bases from J, the junction contained 7 bases not matched to a gene. CDR3 size: 17 residues. The CDR3 region has the DNA TGTGCCAGCAGCTTGGCAGCCGGGACAGGGGTGACCGGGGAGCTGTTTTTT. It specifies CASSLAAGTGVTGELFF. The full variable domain, its missing parts supplied by reference TRBV5-4 and TRBJ2-2, is ETGVTQSPTHLIKTRGQQVTLRCSSQSGHNTVSWYQQALGQGPQFIFQYYREEENGRGNFPPRFSGLQFPNYSSELNVNALELDDSALYLCASSLAAGTGVTGELFFGEGSRLTVL.

Note on this clonotype: A single base separates this from a much larger clone, so it may be a read error. It is likely a read error, because the conserved phenylalanine at the end of the CDR3 is missing. The chain is built from TRBV6-5 and TRBJ2-2, with a weak D call TRBD2 (5 bases). The CDR3 sequence is 13 residues long. V shed 6 bases and J shed 1 base, with 6 bases lying between them. Per germline, CDR1 MNHEY and CDR2 SVGAGI. CDR3 sequence: CASRRENTGELFL. For the CDR3, the DNA is TGTGCCAGCAGACGGGAGAACACCGGGGAGCTGTTTCTT.

Relative to its sample, this clonotype is medium-sized (0.01 to 0.1%). This rearrangement joins TRBV12-3 or TRBV12-4 to TRBJ2-2; 8 positions match TRBD2. CDR3 length: 15 amino acids. V lost 4 bases, J lost 7 bases, and 8 bases stayed unmatched. The DNA for the CDR3 is TGTGCCAGCAGTTACGGGACTAGTATCTTCGGGGAGCTGTTTTTT. Amino acids: CASSYGTSIFGELFF.

By proportion, this clonotype is medium-sized. The genes are TRBV7-8 and TRBJ2-1, with TRBD2 identical over 13 bases. This CDR3 has 16 amino acids. V gave up 6 bases and J gave up 9 bases; unmatched junction bases: 11. Germline V lookup: CDR1 SGHVS, CDR2 FQNEAQ. In DNA, the CDR3 is TGTGCCAGCAGAGACGGGACTAGCGGGGTAGGGAGTGAGCAGTTCTTC. Its translation: CASRDGTSGVGSEQFF.

This clonotype qualifies as medium-sized. The chain recombines TRBV6-6 with TRBJ1-5, with D possibly matching TRBD1 (5 bases). Germline CDR1 reads MNHNY; CDR2 reads SVGAGI (reference sequence). Trimming took off 0 bases at V and 0 bases at J, with 18 bases between the two ends. The CDR3 has 19 residues. CDR3 nucleotides: TGTGCCAGCAGTTACTCGTGGGGGAGTCTCTCTAATAGCAATCAGCCCCAGCATTTT. This codes for CASSYSWGSLSNSNQPQHF.

This clonotype was picked up many times. The J gene is TRBJ2-3, the V gene TRBV7-2, with 7 bases lining up with TRBD2. Germline V gene data show CDR1 as SGHTA and CDR2 as FQGNSA. The CDR3 is 16 residues long. J gave up 4 bases and V 2 bases, and 9 bases lay outside the gene matches. The CDR3 is CASSLLGGDASDTQYF. CDR3 DNA: TGTGCCAGCAGCTTATTGGGGGGGGATGCGTCAGATACGCAGTATTTT.

This clonotype is medium-sized in the sample. The chain uses TRBV20-1 and TRBJ2-5, with 11 bases matching TRBD2. CDR1 and CDR2 from the germline V gene are DFQATT and SNEGSKA (reference sequence). The CDR3 is 14 residues long. The V and J ends lost 6 bases and 4 bases, in that order; junction bases with no gene match: 7. The CDR3 DNA sequence: TGCAGTGCAAACAAAGGACTAGCGGGAGAGACCCAGTACTTC. This codes for CSANKGLAGETQYF.

This clonotype was detected ten times or more. Written as DNA, the CDR3 is TGTGCCAGCAGTGACAAGGGGCGGCTAGATGGCTACACCTTC. Residues: CASSDKGRLDGYTF. The rearrangement joins TRBV2 to TRBJ1-2, with D possibly being TRBD1 (5 bases). Germline-derived CDR1 and CDR2 are SNHLY and FYNNEI. Trimming took 3 bases from V and 6 from J, leaving 14 bases between them. This CDR3 is 14 amino acids long.

This clonotype counts as large (0.1 to 1%). The chain joins TRBV20-1 to TRBJ2-1, with 9 bases identical to TRBD2. The length of the CDR3 is 14 residues. CDR1 is DFQATT, CDR2 SNEGSKA, per germline (reference sequence). Germline trimming cut 6 bases from V and 4 bases from J; bases unmatched to any gene: 7. In nucleotides, the CDR3 is TGCAGTGCATCACCGGGACTAGCTTACAATGAGCAGTTCTTC. Residues: CSASPGLAYNEQFF.

This clonotype appeared a single time. One end of the junction varies from germline; a read error may be responsible. The chain has TRBV20-1 and TRBJ1-5; the D is unclear. The germline V gene has CDR1 DFQATT and CDR2 SNEGSKA (reference sequence). The CDR3 contains 13 residues. Here the CDR3 DNA reads TGCAGTGATAGCGGGAGTAGAAATCAGCCCCAGAATTTT. Translating it yields CSDSGSRNQPQNF.